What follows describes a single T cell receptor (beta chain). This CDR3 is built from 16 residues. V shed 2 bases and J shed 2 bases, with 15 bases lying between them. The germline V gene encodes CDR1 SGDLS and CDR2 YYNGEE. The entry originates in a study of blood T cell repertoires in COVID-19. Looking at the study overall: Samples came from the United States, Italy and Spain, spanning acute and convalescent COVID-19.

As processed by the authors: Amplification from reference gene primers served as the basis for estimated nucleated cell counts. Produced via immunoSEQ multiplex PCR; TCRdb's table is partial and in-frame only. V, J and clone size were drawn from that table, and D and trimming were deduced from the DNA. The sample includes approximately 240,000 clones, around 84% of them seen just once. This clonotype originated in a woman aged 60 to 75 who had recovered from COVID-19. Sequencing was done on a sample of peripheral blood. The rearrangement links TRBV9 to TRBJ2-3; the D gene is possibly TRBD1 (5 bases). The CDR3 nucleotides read TGTGCCAGCAGCGTCGGCAGGGTCTTCTTCACAGATACGCAGTATTTT. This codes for CASSVGRVFFTDTQYF.